The clone carrying this T cell receptor (beta chain) has ten or more counts. The antigen remains undetermined. V lost 2 bases to trimming and J lost 9 bases, with 16 bases between them. CDR1 is SNHLY and CDR2 is FYNNEI in the germline V gene. The length of the CDR3 is 14 residues. The investigators amplified TCR beta CDR3 regions from RNA transcripts. The TCR CDR3 first-round RT-PCR relied on the HTBI primer set. A single record per CDR3 protein comes from TCRdb applying MiXCR to the multiplex PCR reads. The sample has about 250,000 distinct CDR3 sequences, approximately 25% seen once. The sample comes from a study of T cells in Graves' hyperthyroidism and ophthalmopathy. Each person with ophthalmopathy scored at least 3 on the Clinical Activity Score, reached NOSPECS grade 4 or higher, and had been ill under 3 months. Lactation, pregnancy, other autoimmune disease or uncontrolled infection led to exclusion of patients.

Findings and caveats of the study: Most expanded thyroid clonotypes above 0.001 also appeared in blood.

The gene calls are TRBV2 and TRBJ1-1, with D tentatively TRBD1 (6 bases). The clonotype comes from a middle-aged woman with Graves' ophthalmopathy. Material for sequencing was blood. CDR3 nucleotide sequence: TGTGCCAGCAGTGAACAAGGGGGAGGGGGTAAAGCTTTCTTT. Translated, it gives CASSEQGGGGKAFF. Full variable domain (missing parts from reference TRBV2 and TRBJ1-1): EPEVTQTPSHQVTQMGQEVILRCVPISNHLYFYWYRQILGQKVEFLVSFYNNEISEKSEIFDDQFSVERPDGSNFTLKIRSTKLEDSAMYFCASSEQGGGGKAFFGQGTRLTVV.